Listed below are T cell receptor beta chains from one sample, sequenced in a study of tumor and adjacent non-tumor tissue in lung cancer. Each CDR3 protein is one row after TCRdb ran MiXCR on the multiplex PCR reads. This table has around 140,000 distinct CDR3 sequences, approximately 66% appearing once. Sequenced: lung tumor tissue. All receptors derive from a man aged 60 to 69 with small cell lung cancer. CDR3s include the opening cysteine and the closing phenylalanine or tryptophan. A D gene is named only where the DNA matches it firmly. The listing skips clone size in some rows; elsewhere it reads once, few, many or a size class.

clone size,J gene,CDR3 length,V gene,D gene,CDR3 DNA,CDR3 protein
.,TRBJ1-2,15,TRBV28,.,TGTGCCAGCAGTTTATTAACAACCTCTAACTATGGCTACACCTTC,CASSLLTTSNYGYTF
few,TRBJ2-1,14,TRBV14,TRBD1,TGTGCCAGCAGCCGACAGGGGGGGGGAAATGAGCAGTTCTTC,CASSRQGGGNEQFF
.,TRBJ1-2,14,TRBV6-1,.,.,CTSTTGGRSYGCTF
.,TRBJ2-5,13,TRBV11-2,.,TGTGCCAGCAGCCTGGAGGGGGCAGAGACCCAGTACTTC,CASSLEGAETQYF
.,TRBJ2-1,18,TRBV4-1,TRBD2,TGTGCCAGCAGCCCGACTAGCGGGAGCTCTGGGGGAGGTGGTGAGCAGTGCTTC,CASSPTSGSSGGGGEQCF
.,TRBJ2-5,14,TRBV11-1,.,TGTACCAGCAGCCGAAACAGAGTAGGAGATACCCAGTACTTC,CTSSRNRVGDTQYF
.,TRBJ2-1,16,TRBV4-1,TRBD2,TGTGCCAGCAGCCAAGAGGGGAGGGGATCCCACAATGAACAGTTCTTC,CASSQEGRGSHNEQFF
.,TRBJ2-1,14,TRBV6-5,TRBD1,TGTATCAGCAGTCGACAGGGGTCCCACAATGAGCAGTTCTTC,CISSRQGSHNEQFF
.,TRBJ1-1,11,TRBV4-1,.,TGCGCCAGCGGCCACGGGACAGAAGCTTTCTTT,CASGHGTEAFF
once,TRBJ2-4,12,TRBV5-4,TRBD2,TGTACCGGAGGGACTAGCGGGAGCATTCAGTACTTC,CTGGTSGSIQYF
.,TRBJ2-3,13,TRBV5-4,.,TGTACCAGCAGCTTGGCGGTGACAGATACGCAGTTTTTT,CTSSLAVTDTQFF
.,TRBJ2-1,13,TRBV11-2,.,TGTACCAGCAATTTAGATCTGAACGGGAGGCAGTTCTTC,CTSNLDLNGRQFF
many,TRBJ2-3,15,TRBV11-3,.,TGTGCCAGCAGCTTCGGCGGGGTAGGGACAGATACGCAGTATTTT,CASSFGGVGTDTQYF
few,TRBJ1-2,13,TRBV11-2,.,TGTGCCAGTAGATCCCGGGACGGTTATGGCTACACCTTC,CASRSRDGYGYTF
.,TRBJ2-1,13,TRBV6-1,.,TGTGCCAGCAGTGATGTGAGACTCGGTGAGCAGCTCTTC,CASSDVRLGEQLF
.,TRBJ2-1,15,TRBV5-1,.,TGCGCCAGCAGCTTGGCCGGACTTCAATACAATGAGCAGTTCTTC,CASSLAGLQYNEQFF
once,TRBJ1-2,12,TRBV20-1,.,TGCAGTGCTCAGGACCGAGCGGGCGGCTACGCCTTC,CSAQDRAGGYAF
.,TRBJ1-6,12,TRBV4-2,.,TGTGCCAGCAGCCAAGCGGATTCACCCCTCTGCTTT,CASSQADSPLCF
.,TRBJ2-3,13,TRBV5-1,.,TGCGCCAGCAGCTCAGGGACCTCAGATACGCAGTATTTT,CASSSGTSDTQYF
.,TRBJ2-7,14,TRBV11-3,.,TGTGCCAGCAGCTTGGAGGGTATTGTTCATGAGCAGTACTTC,CASSLEGIVHEQYF
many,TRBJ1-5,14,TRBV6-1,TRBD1,TGTGCCAGCAGGGGACAGGGCATCAATCAGCCCCAGCATTTT,CASRGQGINQPQHF
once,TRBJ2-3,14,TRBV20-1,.,TGCAGTGCTATTTACCCGGGGGCAACAGATACGCAGTATTTT,CSAIYPGATDTQYF
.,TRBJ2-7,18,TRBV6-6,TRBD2,TGTGCCAGCGGTTACCAAGACCCCCTAGCGGAGGGCTCCTACGAGCAGTACTTC,CASGYQDPLAEGSYEQYF
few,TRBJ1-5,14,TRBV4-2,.,TGTGCCAGCAGCCAACTAGGCAGAGATCTGCCCCAGCATTTT,CASSQLGRDLPQHF
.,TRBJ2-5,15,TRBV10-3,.,TGTGCCATCAGAACGACTCCTGCCCCCCAAGAGACCCAGTACTTC,CAIRTTPAPQETQYF
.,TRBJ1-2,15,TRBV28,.,TGTGCCAGCAGTCCAGCCGGGGCTCTCTCCCTTGGCTACACCTTC,CASSPAGALSLGYTF
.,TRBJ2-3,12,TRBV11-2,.,TGTGCCAGTAGCCCGAACTTCGATACGCAGTATTTT,CASSPNFDTQYF
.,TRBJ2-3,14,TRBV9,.,TGTGCCAGCAGCGTAGACGGGGTCACAGATACGCAGTATTTT,CASSVDGVTDTQYF
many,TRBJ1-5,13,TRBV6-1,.,TGTGCCAGCAGTGAAGTTGTGAATCAGCCCCAGCATTTT,CASSEVVNQPQHF
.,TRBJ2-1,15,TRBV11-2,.,TGTGCCAGCAGCCCCCCGGGGTGCAACTACAATGAGCAGTTCTTC,CASSPPGCNYNEQFF
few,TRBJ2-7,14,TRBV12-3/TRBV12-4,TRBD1,TGTGCCAGCAGTTTAGGACAGGGGGCAAGGGAGCAGTACTTC,CASSLGQGAREQYF
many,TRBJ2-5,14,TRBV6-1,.,TGTGCCGCACAAAACCGACTCGTCCAAGAGACCCAGTACTTC,CAAQNRLVQETQYF
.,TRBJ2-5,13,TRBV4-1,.,TGCGCCAGCAGCCATGATCTAAGAGAGACCCAGTACTTC,CASSHDLRETQYF
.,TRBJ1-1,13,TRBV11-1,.,TGTCCCAGCAGTTTAGGGGGGTACACTGAAGCTTTCTTT,CPSSLGGYTEAFF
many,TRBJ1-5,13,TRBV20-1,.,TGCAGTGCTAGAGATTGGGAAAGTCAGCCCCAGCATTTT,CSARDWESQPQHF
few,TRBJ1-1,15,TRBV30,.,TGTGCCTGGAGTGTACCTCGGGTGGGGGGGGCTGAAGCTTTCTTT,CAWSVPRVGGAEAFF
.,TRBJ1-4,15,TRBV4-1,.,TGCGTCAGCAGCCAAGGGTCCGCAGGGTCCGGAAAACTGTTTTTT,CVSSQGSAGSGKLFF
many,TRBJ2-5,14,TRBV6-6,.,TGTGCCAGCAGTTCCCAGGTTGGACAAGAGACCCAGTACTTC,CASSSQVGQETQYF
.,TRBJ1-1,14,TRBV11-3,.,TGTGCCATCAGCTGGACATGTATGAACACTGAAGCTTTCTTT,CAISWTCMNTEAFF
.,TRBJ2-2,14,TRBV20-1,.,TGCAGTGTTAGAGATGCGAGGAGCTTCGGGAAGCTGTTTTTT,CSVRDARSFGKLFF